This T cell receptor (beta chain) was captured in a study of metastatic and nonmetastatic thyroid tumors. This clone was detected ten times or more. The germline V gene encodes CDR1 SGHAT and CDR2 FQNNGV. V gave up 5 bases and J gave up 5 bases, with 21 bases separating them. The CDR3 totals 16 residues. All patients were untreated before thyroid surgery. TCRdb re-called clones via MiXCR from the PCR reads. In the table there are about 23,000 clones, about 20% of which are singletons. Sequencing was carried out using blood. This clonotype was obtained from a female donor with papillary thyroid cancer or a benign thyroid nodule (not recorded which). Some clones in this sample may be carry-over from other donors' samples. J is TRBJ1-2 and V is TRBV11-2; D gene unclear. CDR3 nucleotide sequence: TGTGCCAGCAGCCCTCTAAAAGCGGGAGATCGTTATGGCTACACCTTC. Protein: CASSPLKAGDRYGYTF.